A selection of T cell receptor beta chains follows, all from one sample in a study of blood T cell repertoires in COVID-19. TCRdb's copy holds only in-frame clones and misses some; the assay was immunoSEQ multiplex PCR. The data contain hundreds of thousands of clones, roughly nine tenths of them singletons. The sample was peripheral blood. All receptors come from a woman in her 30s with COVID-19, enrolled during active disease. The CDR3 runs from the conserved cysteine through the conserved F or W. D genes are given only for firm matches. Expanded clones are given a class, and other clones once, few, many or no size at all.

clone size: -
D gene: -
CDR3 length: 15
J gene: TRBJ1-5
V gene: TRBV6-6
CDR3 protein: CASSYSKTPTTSQHF
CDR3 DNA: TGTGCCAGCAGTTACTCGAAGACACCAACGACGAGCCAGCATTTT

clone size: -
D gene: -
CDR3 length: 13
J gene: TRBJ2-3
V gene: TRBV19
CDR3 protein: CASRPSNTDTQYF
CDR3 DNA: TGTGCCAGCAGGCCCAGTAACACAGATACGCAGTATTTT

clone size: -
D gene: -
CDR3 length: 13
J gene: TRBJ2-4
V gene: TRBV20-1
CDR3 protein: CSASSGGLNIQYF
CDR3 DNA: TGCAGTGCTAGTTCCGGCGGATTAAACATTCAGTACTTC

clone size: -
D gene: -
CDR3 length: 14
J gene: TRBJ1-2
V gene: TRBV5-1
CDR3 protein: CASSLDGQPYGYTF
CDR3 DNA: TGCGCCAGCAGCCTGGACGGACAGCCCTATGGCTACACCTTC

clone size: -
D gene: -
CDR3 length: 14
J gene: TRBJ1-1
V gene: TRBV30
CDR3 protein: CAWSVSTGDTEAFF
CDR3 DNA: TGTGCCTGGAGTGTATCAACAGGAGACACTGAAGCTTTCTTT

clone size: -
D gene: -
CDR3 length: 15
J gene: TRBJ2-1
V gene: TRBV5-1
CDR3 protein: CASSLEGGPYNEQFF
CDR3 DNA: TGCGCCAGCAGCTTGGAGGGGGGGCCCTACAATGAGCAGTTCTTC

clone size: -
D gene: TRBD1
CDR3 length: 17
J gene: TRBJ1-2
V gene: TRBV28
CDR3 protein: CASTRPGQGEYHYGYTF
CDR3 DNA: TGTGCCAGCACCCGACCGGGACAGGGGGAATACCACTATGGCTACACCTTC

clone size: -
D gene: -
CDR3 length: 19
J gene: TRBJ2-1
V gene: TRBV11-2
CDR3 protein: CASSLMRGQPRSSYNEQFF
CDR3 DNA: TGTGCCAGCAGCTTAATGCGGGGCCAACCCAGGAGCTCCTACAATGAGCAGTTCTTC

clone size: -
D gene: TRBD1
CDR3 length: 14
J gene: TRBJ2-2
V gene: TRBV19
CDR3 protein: CASSQTGVTGELFF
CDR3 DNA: TGTGCCAGTAGTCAGACAGGGGTCACCGGGGAGCTGTTTTTT

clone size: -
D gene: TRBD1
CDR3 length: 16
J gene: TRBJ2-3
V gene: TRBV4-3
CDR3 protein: CASSRQPGQGLDTQYF
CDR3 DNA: TGCGCCAGCAGCCGTCAACCGGGACAGGGTTTAGATACGCAGTATTTT

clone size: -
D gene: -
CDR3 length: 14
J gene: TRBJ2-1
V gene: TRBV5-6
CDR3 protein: CASSLMSNRNEQFF
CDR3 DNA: TGTGCCAGCAGCTTGATGTCTAATCGCAATGAGCAGTTCTTC

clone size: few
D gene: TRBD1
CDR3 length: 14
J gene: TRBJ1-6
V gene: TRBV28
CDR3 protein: CASSGDREDSPLHF
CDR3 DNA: TGTGCCAGCAGTGGGGACAGGGAGGATTCACCCCTCCACTTT

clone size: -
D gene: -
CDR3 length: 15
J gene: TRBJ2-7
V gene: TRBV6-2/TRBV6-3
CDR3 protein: CASSSPPRGTYEQYF
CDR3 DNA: TGTGCCAGCAGTTCTCCGCCCAGGGGCACCTACGAGCAGTACTTC

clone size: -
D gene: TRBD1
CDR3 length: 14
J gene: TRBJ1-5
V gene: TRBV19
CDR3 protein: CASTPGQVRQPQHF
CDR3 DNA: TGTGCCAGTACCCCGGGACAGGTTCGTCAGCCCCAGCATTTT

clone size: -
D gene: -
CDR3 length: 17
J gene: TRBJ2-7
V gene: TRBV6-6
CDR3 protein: CASSPLLGGGASYEQYF
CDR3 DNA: TGTGCCAGCAGTCCCCTCTTGGGGGGGGGCGCCTCCTACGAGCAGTACTTC

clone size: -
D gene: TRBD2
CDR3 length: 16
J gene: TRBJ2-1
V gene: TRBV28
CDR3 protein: CASSILAGGPGNEQFF
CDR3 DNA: TGTGCCAGCAGTATTCTAGCGGGGGGGCCTGGAAATGAGCAGTTCTTC

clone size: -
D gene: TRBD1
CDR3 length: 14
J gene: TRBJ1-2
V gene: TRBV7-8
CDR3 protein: CASSLDRGYYGYTF
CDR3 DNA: TGTGCCAGCAGCTTAGACAGGGGGTACTATGGCTACACCTTC

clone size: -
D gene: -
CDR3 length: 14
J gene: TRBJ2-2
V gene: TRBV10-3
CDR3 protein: CAISVEGDTGELFF
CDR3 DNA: TGTGCCATCAGCGTAGAAGGGGACACCGGGGAGCTGTTTTTT

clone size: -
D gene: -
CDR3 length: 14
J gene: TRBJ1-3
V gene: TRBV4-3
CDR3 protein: CASSRGLSGNTIYF
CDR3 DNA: TGCGCCAGCAGCCGAGGGCTCTCTGGAAACACCATATATTTT

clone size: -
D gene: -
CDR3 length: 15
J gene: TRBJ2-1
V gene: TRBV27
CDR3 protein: CASSLYRAADNEQFF
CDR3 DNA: TGTGCCAGCAGTTTATACAGGGCTGCGGACAATGAGCAGTTCTTC

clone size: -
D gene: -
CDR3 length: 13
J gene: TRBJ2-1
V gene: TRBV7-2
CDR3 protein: CASSLAGVNEQFF
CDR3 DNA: TGTGCCAGCAGCTTAGCGGGAGTTAATGAGCAGTTCTTC

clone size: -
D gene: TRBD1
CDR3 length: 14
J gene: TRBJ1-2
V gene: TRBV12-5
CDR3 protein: CASGSGQGARGYTF
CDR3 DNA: TGTGCTAGTGGGAGCGGACAGGGGGCGCGGGGCTACACCTTC

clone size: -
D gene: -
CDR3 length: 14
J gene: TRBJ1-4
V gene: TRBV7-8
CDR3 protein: CASSLARRSEKLFF
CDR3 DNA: TGTGCCAGCAGCTTAGCCCGCAGATCGGAAAAACTGTTTTTT

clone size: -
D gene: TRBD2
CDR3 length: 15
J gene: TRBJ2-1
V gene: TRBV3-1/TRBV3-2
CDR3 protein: CASSLGLAGGNEQFF
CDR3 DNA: TGTGCCAGCAGTCTAGGACTAGCGGGAGGCAATGAGCAGTTCTTC

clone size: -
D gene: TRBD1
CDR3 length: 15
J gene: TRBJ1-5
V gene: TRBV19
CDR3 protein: CASSITTGGYQPQHF
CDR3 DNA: TGTGCCAGTAGTATAACCACAGGGGGCTATCAGCCCCAGCATTTT

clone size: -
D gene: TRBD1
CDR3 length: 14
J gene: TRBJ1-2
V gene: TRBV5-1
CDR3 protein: CASSSERDSRGYTF
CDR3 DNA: TGCGCCAGCAGCAGCGAAAGGGACAGCCGGGGCTACACCTTC

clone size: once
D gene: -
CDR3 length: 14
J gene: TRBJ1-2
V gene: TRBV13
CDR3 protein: CASSWGGGFDGYTF
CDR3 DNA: TGTGCCAGCAGCTGGGGGGGTGGATTTGATGGCTACACCTTC

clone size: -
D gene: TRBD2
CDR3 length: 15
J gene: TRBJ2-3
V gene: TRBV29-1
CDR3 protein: CSVPTSGVGADTQYF
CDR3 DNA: TGCAGCGTTCCGACTAGCGGGGTTGGCGCAGATACGCAGTATTTT

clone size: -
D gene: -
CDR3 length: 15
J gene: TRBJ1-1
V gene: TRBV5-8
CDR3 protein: CASSFEGRAGNEAFF
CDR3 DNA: TGTGCCAGCAGCTTCGAGGGGAGGGCGGGGAATGAAGCTTTCTTT

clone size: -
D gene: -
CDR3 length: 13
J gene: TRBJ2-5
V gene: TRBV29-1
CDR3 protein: CSVEVGGQETQYF
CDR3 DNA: TGCAGCGTTGAGGTCGGGGGCCAAGAGACCCAGTACTTC

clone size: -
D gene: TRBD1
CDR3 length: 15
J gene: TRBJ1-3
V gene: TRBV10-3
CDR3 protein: CAISRTQGAGNTIYF
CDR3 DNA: TGTGCCATCAGTAGAACACAGGGGGCTGGAAACACCATATATTTT

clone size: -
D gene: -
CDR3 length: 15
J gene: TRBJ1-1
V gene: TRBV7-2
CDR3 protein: CASSYWGRRNTEAFF
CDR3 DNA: TGTGCCAGCAGCTATTGGGGGAGGAGGAACACTGAAGCTTTCTTT

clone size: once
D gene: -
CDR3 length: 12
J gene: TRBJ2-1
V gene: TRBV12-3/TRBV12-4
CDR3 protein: CASSYGRQGQFF
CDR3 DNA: TGTGCCAGCAGTTACGGGCGGCAGGGGCAGTTCTTC

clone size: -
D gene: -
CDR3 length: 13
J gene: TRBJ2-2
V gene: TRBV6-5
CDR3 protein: CASRRQNTGELFF
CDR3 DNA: TGTGCCAGCAGGAGACAGAACACCGGGGAGCTGTTTTTT

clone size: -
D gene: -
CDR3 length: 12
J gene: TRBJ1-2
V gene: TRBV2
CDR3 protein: CASSEAGIGYTF
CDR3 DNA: TGTGCCAGCAGTGAAGCCGGGATTGGCTACACCTTC

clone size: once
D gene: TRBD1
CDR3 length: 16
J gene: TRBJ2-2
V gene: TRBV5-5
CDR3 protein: CASSFERTGGPGELFF
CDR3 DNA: TGTGCCAGCAGCTTTGAGCGGACAGGGGGGCCCGGGGAGCTGTTTTTT

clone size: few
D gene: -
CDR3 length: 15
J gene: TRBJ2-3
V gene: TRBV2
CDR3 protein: CASMQRTSNTDTQYF
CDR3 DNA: TGTGCCAGCATGCAGCGTACCTCGAACACAGATACGCAGTATTTT

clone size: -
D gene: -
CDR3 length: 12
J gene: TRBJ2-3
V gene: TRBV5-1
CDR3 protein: CASREGWDTQYF
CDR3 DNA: TGCGCCAGCAGGGAGGGTTGGGATACGCAGTATTTT

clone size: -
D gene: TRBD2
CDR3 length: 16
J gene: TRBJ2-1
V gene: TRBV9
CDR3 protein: CASSPPSGGGAVEQFF
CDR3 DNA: TGTGCCAGCAGCCCACCGTCAGGCGGGGGGGCCGTTGAGCAGTTCTTC

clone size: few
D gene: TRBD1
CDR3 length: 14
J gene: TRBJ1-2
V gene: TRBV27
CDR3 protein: CASSLSTGVAGYTF
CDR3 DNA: TGTGCCAGCAGTTTATCGACAGGGGTGGCTGGCTACACCTTC

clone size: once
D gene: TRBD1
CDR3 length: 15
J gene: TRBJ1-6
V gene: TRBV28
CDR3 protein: CASSSTGGVNSPLHF
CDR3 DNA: TGTGCCAGCAGTTCGACAGGGGGGGTAAATTCACCCCTCCACTTT